This entry is about one TCR beta chain. Its antigen remains unknown. A read error may account for a junction end that differs from germline. This entry belongs to a study of cytomegalovirus exposure and HLA in healthy donors. It was with 60 Vbeta and 13 Jbeta primers that the PCR ran. TCRdb's copy holds only in-frame clones and misses some; the assay was immunoSEQ multiplex PCR. The sample shows 180,000 or so clones, 70% to 85% of them seen only once. Study findings and constraints: In an earlier analysis, productive rearrangement rates for most beta V segments clustered near 87% or 30%. In a later analysis, more than 15,000 TCR beta sequences were associated with HLA alleles at 0.05 false discovery rate. Later, an analysis found that common viral pathogens appeared to be linked with several of the most significant clusters.

The CDR3 runs to 12 residues. The germline V gene has CDR1 SSHAT and CDR2 FNYEAQ (reference sequence). This clonotype was sampled from a young man in good health and CMV-seronegative. The chain combines TRBV7-7 with TRBJ2-7; no clear D gene. The sample comprised PBMCs. The CDR3 DNA is TGTGCTAGCAGCTCCCCGGTCTACGAGCAGTACTTC. It codes for CASSSPVYEQYF. The full variable domain, in which reference TRBV7-7 and TRBJ2-7 provide the parts outside the CDR3, is GAGVSQSPRYKVTKRGQDVTLRCDPISSHATLYWYQQALGQGPEFLTYFNYEAQPDKSGLPSDRFSAERPEGSISTLTIQRTEQRDSAMYRCASSSPVYEQYFGPGTRLTVT.